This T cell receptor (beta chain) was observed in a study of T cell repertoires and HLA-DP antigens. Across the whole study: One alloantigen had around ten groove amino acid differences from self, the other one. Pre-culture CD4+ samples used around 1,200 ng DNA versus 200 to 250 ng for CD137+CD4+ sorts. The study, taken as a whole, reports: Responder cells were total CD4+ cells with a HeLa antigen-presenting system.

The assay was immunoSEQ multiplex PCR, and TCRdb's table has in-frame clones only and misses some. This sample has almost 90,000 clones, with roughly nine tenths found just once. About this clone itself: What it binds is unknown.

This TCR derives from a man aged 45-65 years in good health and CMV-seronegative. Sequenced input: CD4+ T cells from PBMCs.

The CDR3 nucleotides read TGTGCCAGCAGCGTACAGGGTAACGAGCAGTACTTC. Translated, it gives CASSVQGNEQYF. The genes are TRBV9 and TRBJ2-7; D is perhaps TRBD1 (5 bases). The germline V gene encodes CDR1 SGDLS and CDR2 YYNGEE. CDR3 size: 12 residues. V dropped 1 base and J dropped 5 bases, with 7 bases sitting between them.